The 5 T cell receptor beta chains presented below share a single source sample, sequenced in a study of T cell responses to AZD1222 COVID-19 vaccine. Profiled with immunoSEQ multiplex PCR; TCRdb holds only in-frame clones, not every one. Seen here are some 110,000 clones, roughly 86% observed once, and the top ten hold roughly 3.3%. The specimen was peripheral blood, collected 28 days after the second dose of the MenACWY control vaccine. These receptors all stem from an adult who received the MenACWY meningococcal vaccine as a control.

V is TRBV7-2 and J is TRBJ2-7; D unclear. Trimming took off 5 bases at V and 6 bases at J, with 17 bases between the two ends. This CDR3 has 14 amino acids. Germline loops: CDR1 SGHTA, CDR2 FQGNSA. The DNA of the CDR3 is TGTGCCAGCAGCATAGAGGCCTCGAACTCCGAGCAGTACTTC. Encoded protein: CASSIEASNSEQYF.

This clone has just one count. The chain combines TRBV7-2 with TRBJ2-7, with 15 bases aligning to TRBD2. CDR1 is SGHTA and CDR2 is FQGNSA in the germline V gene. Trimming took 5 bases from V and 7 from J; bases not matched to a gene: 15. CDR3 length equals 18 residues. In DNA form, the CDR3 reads TGTGCCAGCAGCCAACGCGCCGGGACTAGCGGGGGGCCTCGGGAGCAGTACTTC. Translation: CASSQRAGTSGGPREQYF.

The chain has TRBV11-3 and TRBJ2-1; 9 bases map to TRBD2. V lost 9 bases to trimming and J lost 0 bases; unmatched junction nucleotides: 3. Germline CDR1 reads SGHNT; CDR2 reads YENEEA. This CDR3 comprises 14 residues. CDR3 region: CASRAGGSYNEQFF. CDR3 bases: TGTGCCAGTCGAGCGGGGGGCTCCTACAATGAGCAGTTCTTC. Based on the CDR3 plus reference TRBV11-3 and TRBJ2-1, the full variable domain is EAGVVQSPRYKIIEKKQPVAFWCNPISGHNTLYWYLQNLGQGPELLIRYENEEAVDDSQLPKDRFSAERLKGVDSTLKIQPAELGDSAVYLCASRAGGSYNEQFFGPGTRLTVL.

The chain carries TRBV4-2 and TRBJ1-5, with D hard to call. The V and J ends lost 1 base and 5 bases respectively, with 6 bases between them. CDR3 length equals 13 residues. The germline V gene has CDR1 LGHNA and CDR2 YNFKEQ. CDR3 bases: TGTGCCAGCAGCCAAGGGGCCTATCAGCCCCAGCATTTT. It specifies CASSQGAYQPQHF.

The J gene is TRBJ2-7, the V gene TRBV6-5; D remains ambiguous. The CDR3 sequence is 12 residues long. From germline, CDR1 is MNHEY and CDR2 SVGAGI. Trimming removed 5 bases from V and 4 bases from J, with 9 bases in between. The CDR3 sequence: CASSTDWYEQYF. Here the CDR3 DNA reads TGTGCCAGCAGTACTGACTGGTACGAGCAGTACTTC.